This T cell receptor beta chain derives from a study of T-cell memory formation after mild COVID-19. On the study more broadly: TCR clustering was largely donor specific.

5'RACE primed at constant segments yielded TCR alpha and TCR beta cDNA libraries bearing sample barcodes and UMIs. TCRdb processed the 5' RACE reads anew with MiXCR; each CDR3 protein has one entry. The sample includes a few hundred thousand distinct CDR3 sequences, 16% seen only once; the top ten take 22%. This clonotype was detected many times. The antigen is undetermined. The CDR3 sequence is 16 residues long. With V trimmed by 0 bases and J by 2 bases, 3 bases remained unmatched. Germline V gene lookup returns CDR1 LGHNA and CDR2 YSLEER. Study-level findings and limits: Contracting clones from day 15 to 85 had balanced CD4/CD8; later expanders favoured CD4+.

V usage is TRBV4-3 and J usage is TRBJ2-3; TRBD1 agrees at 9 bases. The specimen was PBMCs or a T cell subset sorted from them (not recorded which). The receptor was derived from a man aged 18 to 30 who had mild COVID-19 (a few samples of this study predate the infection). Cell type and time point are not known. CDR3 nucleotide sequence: TGCGCCAGCAGCCAAGAAGGGACAGGGATCACAGATACGCAGTATTTT. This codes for CASSQEGTGITDTQYF.